Listed below are T cell receptor beta chains from one sample, sequenced in a study of cytomegalovirus exposure and HLA in healthy donors. Profiling relied on immunoSEQ multiplex PCR, and the TCRdb table lists in-frame clones only, not all of them. The sample yields about 110,000 clones, 83% seen once. The sequenced material came from PBMCs. Receptors originate from a man younger than 30 in good health and CMV-seronegative. Each CDR3 is given with its conserved first and last residue. The D gene is left open where the match is weak. Clone size is given for some rows only: seen once, a few or many times, or a class if the clone is expanded.

CDR3 DNA: TGTGCCACCAGCAGAGATCGACAGGGAAGACTCAATGAGCAGTTCTTC; CDR3 protein: CATSRDRQGRLNEQFF; J gene: TRBJ2-1; V gene: TRBV15; clone size: -; D gene: TRBD1
CDR3 DNA: TGTGCCAGCAGTGAGGTGGCAGGGGGCTCAGATACGCAGTATTTT; CDR3 protein: CASSEVAGGSDTQYF; J gene: TRBJ2-3; V gene: TRBV6-1; clone size: -; D gene: TRBD1
CDR3 DNA: TGTGCCAGCAGCGTGGCCAGGGGAAGCGAGCAGTACTTC; CDR3 protein: CASSVARGSEQYF; J gene: TRBJ2-7; V gene: TRBV9; clone size: -; D gene: -
CDR3 DNA: TGTGCCAGCAGCTTGGGGGGGCAGACAGATACGCAGTATTTT; CDR3 protein: CASSLGGQTDTQYF; J gene: TRBJ2-3; V gene: TRBV5-4; clone size: -; D gene: -
CDR3 DNA: TGTGCCAGCAGTGACCTATGGGGAGCTGAGAACACTGAAGCTTTCTTT; CDR3 protein: CASSDLWGAENTEAFF; J gene: TRBJ1-1; V gene: TRBV25-1; clone size: few; D gene: -
CDR3 DNA: TGTGCCAGCAAGGGGCTAGCGGATTACAATGAGCAGTTCTTC; CDR3 protein: CASKGLADYNEQFF; J gene: TRBJ2-1; V gene: TRBV27; clone size: -; D gene: TRBD2
CDR3 DNA: TGTGCCAGCAGCGAAACTGGACAACCTAGCTCCTATAATTCACCCCTCCACTTT; CDR3 protein: CASSETGQPSSYNSPLHF; J gene: TRBJ1-6; V gene: TRBV7-2; clone size: -; D gene: -
CDR3 DNA: TGCGCCAGCACCGGGACAGGGATAGCTGGGGCCAACGTCCTGACTTTC; CDR3 protein: CASTGTGIAGANVLTF; J gene: TRBJ2-6; V gene: TRBV5-1; clone size: -; D gene: TRBD1
CDR3 DNA: TGTGCCAGCAGCTCGAGGGACAGAACCCGCTATGGCTACACCTTC; CDR3 protein: CASSSRDRTRYGYTF; J gene: TRBJ1-2; V gene: TRBV5-4; clone size: -; D gene: TRBD1
CDR3 DNA: TGTGCCAGCAGTTACAGGGGAATCGGCTACACCTTC; CDR3 protein: CASSYRGIGYTF; J gene: TRBJ1-2; V gene: TRBV6-5; clone size: -; D gene: -
CDR3 DNA: TGTGCCAGCGTAGGGGGCGAGGGGGGAAACACCATATATTTT; CDR3 protein: CASVGGEGGNTIYF; J gene: TRBJ1-3; V gene: TRBV6-1; clone size: -; D gene: TRBD1
CDR3 DNA: TGTGCCAGCAACCCCGGGACAGGGGGCAATGAGCAGTTCTTC; CDR3 protein: CASNPGTGGNEQFF; J gene: TRBJ2-1; V gene: TRBV11-2; clone size: -; D gene: TRBD1
CDR3 DNA: TGTGCCTGGAGAAGGGACAGGGGACACCCCTACGAGCAGTACTTC; CDR3 protein: CAWRRDRGHPYEQYF; J gene: TRBJ2-7; V gene: TRBV30; clone size: -; D gene: TRBD1
CDR3 DNA: TGCGCCAGCAGCTCTGAGGGTGAGCAGTTCTTC; CDR3 protein: CASSSEGEQFF; J gene: TRBJ2-1; V gene: TRBV5-1; clone size: -; D gene: -
CDR3 DNA: TGTGCCAGCAGCTTATTCAGCGTCGGAAGCTCCTACAATGAGCAGTTCTTC; CDR3 protein: CASSLFSVGSSYNEQFF; J gene: TRBJ2-1; V gene: TRBV7-2; clone size: -; D gene: -
CDR3 DNA: TGTGCTAGCACCAGGGATGTAAGAGAGCAGTACTTC; CDR3 protein: CASTRDVREQYF; J gene: TRBJ2-7; V gene: TRBV12-5; clone size: once; D gene: -
CDR3 DNA: TGTGCCAGCAGCCAAGTAAACGGGGACACTGAAGCTTTCTTT; CDR3 protein: CASSQVNGDTEAFF; J gene: TRBJ1-1; V gene: TRBV14; clone size: few; D gene: -
CDR3 DNA: TGTGCCAGCAGCTTAGCACAGGGAAACTATGGCTACACCTTC; CDR3 protein: CASSLAQGNYGYTF; J gene: TRBJ1-2; V gene: TRBV13; clone size: -; D gene: -
CDR3 DNA: TGTGCCAGCAGCGTAGGGAGGATAGCCTACGAGCAGTACTTC; CDR3 protein: CASSVGRIAYEQYF; J gene: TRBJ2-7; V gene: TRBV9; clone size: -; D gene: -
CDR3 DNA: TGTGCCAGCAGCTCACGACTAGCGGGATACGAGCCACGCACAGATACGCAGTATTTT; CDR3 protein: CASSSRLAGYEPRTDTQYF; J gene: TRBJ2-3; V gene: TRBV7-2; clone size: -; D gene: TRBD2
CDR3 DNA: TGTGCCAGCAGTTATTTACTCGACAGGCCCGAAGCTTTCTTT; CDR3 protein: CASSYLLDRPEAFF; J gene: TRBJ1-1; V gene: TRBV2; clone size: once; D gene: -
CDR3 DNA: TGTGCCGGAGGGACAGGGGGCTATGGCTACACCTTC; CDR3 protein: CAGGTGGYGYTF; J gene: TRBJ1-2; V gene: TRBV19; clone size: -; D gene: TRBD1
CDR3 DNA: TGTGCCAGCAGTGCAGGGGTGAACACTGAAGCTTTCTTT; CDR3 protein: CASSAGVNTEAFF; J gene: TRBJ1-1; V gene: TRBV2; clone size: -; D gene: -
CDR3 DNA: TGTGCCAGCAGCACAGGGACTAGCGGCAAACAAGAGACCCAGTACTTC; CDR3 protein: CASSTGTSGKQETQYF; J gene: TRBJ2-5; V gene: TRBV7-9; clone size: -; D gene: TRBD2
CDR3 DNA: TGTGCCAGCAGTGACTCTGAACAGGACCACACCGGGGAGCTGTTTTTT; CDR3 protein: CASSDSEQDHTGELFF; J gene: TRBJ2-2; V gene: TRBV6-4; clone size: -; D gene: -
CDR3 DNA: TGTGCCAGCTTAAGGAAAAGAACAAACCTAAGGGGCGATAAGAATGGATGCACAGATACGCAGTATTTT; CDR3 protein: CASLRKRTNLRGDKNGCTDTQYF; J gene: TRBJ2-3; V gene: TRBV27; clone size: -; D gene: -
CDR3 DNA: TGTGCCAGCAGCCCGGGACAGGGCGGAACTGAAGCTTTCTTT; CDR3 protein: CASSPGQGGTEAFF; J gene: TRBJ1-1; V gene: TRBV7-9; clone size: -; D gene: TRBD1
CDR3 DNA: TGTGCCAGCAGCGGGGGGACTAGCGGCTTCTACAATGAGCAGTTCTTC; CDR3 protein: CASSGGTSGFYNEQFF; J gene: TRBJ2-1; V gene: TRBV7-2; clone size: -; D gene: TRBD2
CDR3 DNA: TGTGCCAGCAGCTCGGGACTAGCGGGTTCAACTACCTACAATGAGCAGTTCTTC; CDR3 protein: CASSSGLAGSTTYNEQFF; J gene: TRBJ2-1; V gene: TRBV7-8; clone size: -; D gene: TRBD2
CDR3 DNA: TGTGCCTGGAGTCGGGACAGGCAAGAGACCCAGTACTTC; CDR3 protein: CAWSRDRQETQYF; J gene: TRBJ2-5; V gene: TRBV30; clone size: -; D gene: TRBD1
CDR3 DNA: TGTGCCAGCAGCGCGGGGACTAGCGGGTCAGATACGCAGTATTTT; CDR3 protein: CASSAGTSGSDTQYF; J gene: TRBJ2-3; V gene: TRBV9; clone size: -; D gene: TRBD2
CDR3 DNA: TGTGCCAGCAGCGTAGGTGGGGGCCTCTCTGGAAACACCATATATTTT; CDR3 protein: CASSVGGGLSGNTIYF; J gene: TRBJ1-3; V gene: TRBV9; clone size: few; D gene: -
CDR3 DNA: TGTGCCAGCGACGACAGGGGCCGAGAGCCTTATGGCTACACCTTC; CDR3 protein: CASDDRGREPYGYTF; J gene: TRBJ1-2; V gene: TRBV6-5; clone size: -; D gene: TRBD1
CDR3 DNA: TGTGCCAGCAAAATGAAGGGGGTGTGGGAGCAGTACTTC; CDR3 protein: CASKMKGVWEQYF; J gene: TRBJ2-7; V gene: TRBV6-5; clone size: -; D gene: -
CDR3 DNA: TGTGCCAGCAGTGGTAGCGGGATGGATACGCAGTATTTT; CDR3 protein: CASSGSGMDTQYF; J gene: TRBJ2-3; V gene: TRBV6-5; clone size: -; D gene: TRBD2
CDR3 DNA: TGTGCCAGCAGGACAGGGGTCGAGCAGTACTTC; CDR3 protein: CASRTGVEQYF; J gene: TRBJ2-7; V gene: TRBV6-5; clone size: -; D gene: TRBD1
CDR3 DNA: TGCGCCAGCAGCGGTCTTGTTAGGGCGGGAGGGCCCTACGAGCAGTACTTC; CDR3 protein: CASSGLVRAGGPYEQYF; J gene: TRBJ2-7; V gene: TRBV4-1; clone size: -; D gene: TRBD2
CDR3 DNA: TGTGCCAGTAGTATCCCCCGACAGGGGCGCTCCCCCATCTATGGCTACACCTTC; CDR3 protein: CASSIPRQGRSPIYGYTF; J gene: TRBJ1-2; V gene: TRBV19; clone size: -; D gene: TRBD1
CDR3 DNA: TGTGCCAGCAGTGACCCAGGGGCGTCCTACAATGAGCAGTTCTTC; CDR3 protein: CASSDPGASYNEQFF; J gene: TRBJ2-1; V gene: TRBV6-1; clone size: -; D gene: -
CDR3 DNA: TGTGCCAGCAAACTCAGCGGGGTTTCCTACAATGAGCAGTTCTTC; CDR3 protein: CASKLSGVSYNEQFF; J gene: TRBJ2-1; V gene: TRBV6-1; clone size: -; D gene: TRBD2
CDR3 DNA: TGTGCCAGCAGCTTCGGACTAGCGAAACTCGATGAGCAGTTCTTC; CDR3 protein: CASSFGLAKLDEQFF; J gene: TRBJ2-1; V gene: TRBV7-6; clone size: -; D gene: TRBD2
CDR3 DNA: TGTGCCAGCAGCCCACAGGGAAGGCAGCCCCAGCATTTT; CDR3 protein: CASSPQGRQPQHF; J gene: TRBJ1-5; V gene: TRBV5-1; clone size: few; D gene: -
CDR3 DNA: TGTGCCTGGGCGACAGAGAGCTCCTATAATTCACCCCTCCACTTT; CDR3 protein: CAWATESSYNSPLHF; J gene: TRBJ1-6; V gene: TRBV30; clone size: -; D gene: -
CDR3 DNA: TGTGCCAGCAGCTTAGCCGGGCGGGATCAGCCCCAGCATTTT; CDR3 protein: CASSLAGRDQPQHF; J gene: TRBJ1-5; V gene: TRBV7-8; clone size: -; D gene: -
CDR3 DNA: TGTGCCAGCAGCCTAGACAGTGAAGCTTTCTTT; CDR3 protein: CASSLDSEAFF; J gene: TRBJ1-1; V gene: TRBV7-8; clone size: once; D gene: -
CDR3 DNA: TGCAGCGTACAACCGGACAGGGGTTTATTTTCGGAAACGGAGACCCAGTACTTC; CDR3 protein: CSVQPDRGLFSETETQYF; J gene: TRBJ2-5; V gene: TRBV29-1; clone size: once; D gene: TRBD1
CDR3 DNA: TGTGCCTGGTCCACAGGGTGGATCGCCGAACTGTTTTTT; CDR3 protein: CAWSTGWIAELFF; J gene: TRBJ1-4; V gene: TRBV30; clone size: -; D gene: -
CDR3 DNA: TGTGCCAGCAGCCAAAGCGGGACGGGGTTCTTC; CDR3 protein: CASSQSGTGFF; J gene: TRBJ2-1; V gene: TRBV14; clone size: -; D gene: TRBD2